This T cell receptor beta chain is drawn from a study of human versus mouse CDR3 diversity and MHC coevolution. In the study overall: Reportedly, immunoSEQ detects one in 200,000 T cells with minimized PCR bias. Between about 0.6 x 10^7 and 1.6 x 10^7 valid reads came from each sample.

As concerns this clone: Its matching antigen is unknown.

Here immunoSEQ multiplex PCR was the method, and the copy in TCRdb shows in-frame clones only, minus some. The sample yields about 77,000 clones, just under 95% seen once. Study-wide results and caveats: Humans had the largest estimated TCR beta repertoire, some 1.7 million clonotypes.

Naive CD4 T cells, CD45RO-negative and CD62L-positive, were flow-sorted from PBMCs. This CDR3 comprises 14 residues. Germline CDR1 SEHNR, CDR2 FQNEAQ (reference sequence). V was cut by 0 bases and J by 1 base, with 6 bases left in between. This sequence joins TRBV7-9 and TRBJ1-1; tentative D call: TRBD1 (5 bases). The sequence came from a person between 25 and 75 years old in good health. Input material: naive CD4+ T cells from blood. As to subset: CD45RO-negative CD62L-positive naive CD4 T cells. CDR3 nucleotides: TGTGCCAGCAGCTTAGCGGGGGGGAACACTGAAGCTTTCTTT. Amino acid sequence: CASSLAGGNTEAFF.